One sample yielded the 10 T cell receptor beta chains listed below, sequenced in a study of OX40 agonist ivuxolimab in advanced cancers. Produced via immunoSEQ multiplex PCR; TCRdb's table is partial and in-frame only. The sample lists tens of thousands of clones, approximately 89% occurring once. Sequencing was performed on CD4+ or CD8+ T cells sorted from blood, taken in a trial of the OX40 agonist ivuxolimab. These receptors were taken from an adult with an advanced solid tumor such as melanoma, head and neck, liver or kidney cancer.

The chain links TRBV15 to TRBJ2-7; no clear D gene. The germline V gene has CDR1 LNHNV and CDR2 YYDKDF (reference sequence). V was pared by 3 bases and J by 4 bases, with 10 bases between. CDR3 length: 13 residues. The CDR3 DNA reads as TGTGCCACCAGCAGGAGCAGTAGTTACGAGCAGTACTTC. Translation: CATSRSSSYEQYF. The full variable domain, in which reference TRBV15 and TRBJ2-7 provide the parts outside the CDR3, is DAMVIQNPRYQVTQFGKPVTLSCSQTLNHNVMYWYQQKSSQAPKLLFHYYDKDFNNEADTPDNFQSRRPNTSFCFLDIRSPGLGDTAMYLCATSRSSSYEQYFGPGTRLTVT.

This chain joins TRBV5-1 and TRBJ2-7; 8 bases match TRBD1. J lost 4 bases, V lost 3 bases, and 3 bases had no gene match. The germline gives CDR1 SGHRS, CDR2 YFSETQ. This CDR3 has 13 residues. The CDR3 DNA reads TGCGCCAGCAGCTACGGGACAGGATACGAGCAGTACGTC. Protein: CASSYGTGYEQYV.

CDR3 sequence reads: CASGFDAGRGGTEAFF. The CDR3 bases are TGTGCTAGTGGTTTTGACGCCGGGCGGGGGGGCACTGAAGCTTTCTTT. The J gene is TRBJ1-1, the V gene TRBV12-5; D is perhaps TRBD1 (5 bases). The CDR3 runs 16 residues. CDR1 and CDR2 (germline): LGHNT, FRNRAP. V lost 3 bases and J lost 4, with 18 bases in between.

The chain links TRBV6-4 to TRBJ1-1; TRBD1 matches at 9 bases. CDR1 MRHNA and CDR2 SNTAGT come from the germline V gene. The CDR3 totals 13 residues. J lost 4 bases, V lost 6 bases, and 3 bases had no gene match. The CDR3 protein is CASRSTGGTEAFF. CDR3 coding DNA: TGTGCCAGCAGATCGACAGGGGGCACTGAAGCTTTCTTT.

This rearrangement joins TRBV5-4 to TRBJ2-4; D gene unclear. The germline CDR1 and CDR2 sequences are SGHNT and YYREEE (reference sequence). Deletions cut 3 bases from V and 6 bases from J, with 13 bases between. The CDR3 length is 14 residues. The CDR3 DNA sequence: TGTGCCAGCAGCTCATGGACCCATTCAAACATTCAGTACTTC. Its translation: CASSSWTHSNIQYF.

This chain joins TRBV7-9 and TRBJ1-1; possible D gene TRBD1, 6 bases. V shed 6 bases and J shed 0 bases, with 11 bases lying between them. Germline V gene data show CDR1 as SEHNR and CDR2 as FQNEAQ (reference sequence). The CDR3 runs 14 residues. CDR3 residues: CASRSGQLNTEAFF. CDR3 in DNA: TGTGCCAGCAGGTCTGGACAGTTGAACACTGAAGCTTTCTTT.

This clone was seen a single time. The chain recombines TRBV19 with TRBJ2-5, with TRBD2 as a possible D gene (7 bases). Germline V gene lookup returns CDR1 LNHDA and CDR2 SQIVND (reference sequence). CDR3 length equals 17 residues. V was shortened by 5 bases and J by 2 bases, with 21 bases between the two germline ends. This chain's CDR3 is CASSPEAGAWGQETQYF. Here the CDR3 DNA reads TGTGCCAGTAGTCCCGAGGCGGGGGCTTGGGGGCAAGAGACCCAGTACTTC.

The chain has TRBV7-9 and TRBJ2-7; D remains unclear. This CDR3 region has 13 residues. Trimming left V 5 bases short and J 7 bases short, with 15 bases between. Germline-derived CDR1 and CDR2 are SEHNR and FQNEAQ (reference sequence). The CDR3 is CASSESQFSEQYF. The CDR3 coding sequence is TGTGCCAGCAGCGAATCACAGTTCTCGGAGCAGTACTTC. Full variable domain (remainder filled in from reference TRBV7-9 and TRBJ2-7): DTGVSQNPRHKITKRGQNVTFRCDPISEHNRLYWYRQTLGQGPEFLTYFQNEAQLEKSRLLSDRFSAERPKGSFSTLEIQRTEQGDSAMYLCASSESQFSEQYFGPGTRLTVT.

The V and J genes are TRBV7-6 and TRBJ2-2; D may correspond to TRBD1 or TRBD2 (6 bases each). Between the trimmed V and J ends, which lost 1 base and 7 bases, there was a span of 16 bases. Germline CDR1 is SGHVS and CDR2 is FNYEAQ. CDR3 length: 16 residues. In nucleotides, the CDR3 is TGTGCCAGCAGCTTAGATACGGGGGCGCAGATCGGGGAGCTGTTTTTT. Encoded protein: CASSLDTGAQIGELFF.

CDR3 residues: CATSSSSTRNTGELFF. The CDR3 region has the DNA TGTGCCACCAGCTCCTCCTCGACTAGGAACACCGGGGAGCTGTTTTTT. The chain is built from TRBV15 and TRBJ2-2; TRBD2 is a possible D gene (6 bases). The CDR3 is 16 amino acids. V lost 5 bases, J lost 1 base, and 14 bases lay in between. The V gene's germline CDR1 is LNHNV and CDR2 YYDKDF (reference sequence).